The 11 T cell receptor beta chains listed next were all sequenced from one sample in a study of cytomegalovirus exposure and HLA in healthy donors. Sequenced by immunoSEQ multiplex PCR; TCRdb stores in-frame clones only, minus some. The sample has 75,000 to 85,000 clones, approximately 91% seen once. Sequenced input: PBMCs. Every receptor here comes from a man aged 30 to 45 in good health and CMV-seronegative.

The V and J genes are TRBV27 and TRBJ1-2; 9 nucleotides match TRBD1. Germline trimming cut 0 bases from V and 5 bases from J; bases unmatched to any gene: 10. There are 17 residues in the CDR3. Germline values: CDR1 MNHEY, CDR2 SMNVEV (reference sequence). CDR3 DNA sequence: TGTGCCAGCAGTTTATCGTTAGGCCCCGGGACAGGGTATGGCTACACCTTC. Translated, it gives CASSLSLGPGTGYGYTF.

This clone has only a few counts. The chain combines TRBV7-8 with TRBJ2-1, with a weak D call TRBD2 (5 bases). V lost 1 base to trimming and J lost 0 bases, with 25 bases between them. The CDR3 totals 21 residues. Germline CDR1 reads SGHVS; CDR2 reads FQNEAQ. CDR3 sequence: CASSLGKVLARDKSSYNEQFF. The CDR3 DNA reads TGTGCCAGCAGCTTAGGAAAGGTCTTAGCGAGGGATAAGAGCTCCTACAATGAGCAGTTCTTC.

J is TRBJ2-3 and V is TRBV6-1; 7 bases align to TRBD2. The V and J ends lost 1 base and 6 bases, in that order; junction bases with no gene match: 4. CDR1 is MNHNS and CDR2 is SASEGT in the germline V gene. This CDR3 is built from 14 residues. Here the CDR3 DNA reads TGTGCCAGCAGTGAAGTCCACGGGAGGGATACGCAGTATTTT. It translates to CASSEVHGRDTQYF.

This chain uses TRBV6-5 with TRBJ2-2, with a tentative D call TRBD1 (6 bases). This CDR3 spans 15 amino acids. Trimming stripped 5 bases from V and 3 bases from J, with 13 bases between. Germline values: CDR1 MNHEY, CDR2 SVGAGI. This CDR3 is CASSHRTDHTGELFF. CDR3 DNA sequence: TGTGCCAGCAGTCACAGGACAGACCACACCGGGGAGCTGTTTTTT.

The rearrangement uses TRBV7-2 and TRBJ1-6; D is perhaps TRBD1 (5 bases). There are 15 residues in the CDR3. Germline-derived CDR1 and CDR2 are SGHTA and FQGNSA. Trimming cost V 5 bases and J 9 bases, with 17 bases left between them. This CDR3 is CASSPREGFTSPLHF. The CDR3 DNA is TGTGCCAGCAGCCCCCGGGAGGGGTTCACTTCACCCCTCCACTTT.

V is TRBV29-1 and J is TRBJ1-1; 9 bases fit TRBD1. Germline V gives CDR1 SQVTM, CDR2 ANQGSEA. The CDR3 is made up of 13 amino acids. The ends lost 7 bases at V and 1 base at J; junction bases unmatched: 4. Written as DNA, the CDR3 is TGCAGCGCCACAGGGGGCTCGAACACTGAAGCTTTCTTT. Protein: CSATGGSNTEAFF.

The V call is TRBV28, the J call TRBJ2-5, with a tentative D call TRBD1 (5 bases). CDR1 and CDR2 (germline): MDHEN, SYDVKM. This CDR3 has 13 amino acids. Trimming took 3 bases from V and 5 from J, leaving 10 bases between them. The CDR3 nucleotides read TGTGCCAGCAGTTTGCAGGGTCGGGAGACCCAGTACTTC. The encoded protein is CASSLQGRETQYF.

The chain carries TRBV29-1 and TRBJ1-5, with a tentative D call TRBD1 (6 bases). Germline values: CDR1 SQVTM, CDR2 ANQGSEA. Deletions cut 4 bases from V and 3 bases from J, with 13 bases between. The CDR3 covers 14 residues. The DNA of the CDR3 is TGCAGCGTTGCTGCGGACAGCTACAATCAGCCCCAGCATTTT. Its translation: CSVAADSYNQPQHF.

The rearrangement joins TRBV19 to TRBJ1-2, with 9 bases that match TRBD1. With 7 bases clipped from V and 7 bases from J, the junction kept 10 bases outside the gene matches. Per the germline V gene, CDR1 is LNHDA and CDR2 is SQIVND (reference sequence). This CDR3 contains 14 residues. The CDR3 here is CASNFADRGSGYTF. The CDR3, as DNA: TGTGCCAGTAACTTTGCGGACAGGGGATCTGGCTACACCTTC.

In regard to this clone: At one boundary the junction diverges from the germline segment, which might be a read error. The CDR3 DNA reads as TGCACCAGCAGCCGACTAGCGGGAGGACCTCCGACTAGCACAGATACGCAGTATTTT. This gives the protein CTSSRLAGGPPTSTDTQYF. This chain connects TRBV5-1 to TRBJ2-3, with 13 bases aligning to TRBD2. The CDR3 length is 19 residues. The germline V gene has CDR1 SGHRS and CDR2 YFSETQ.

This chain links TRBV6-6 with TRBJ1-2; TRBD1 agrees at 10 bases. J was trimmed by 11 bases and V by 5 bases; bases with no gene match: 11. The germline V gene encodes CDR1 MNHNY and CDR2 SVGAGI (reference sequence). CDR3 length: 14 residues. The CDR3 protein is CASSRQGAGSEYTF. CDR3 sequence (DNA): TGTGCCAGCAGTCGACAGGGGGCAGGTTCCGAATACACCTTC.